This T cell receptor (beta chain) is from a study of shared clonotypes between healthy human individuals. The study's findings and limits: Exclusively blood specimens were collected; tissue repertoires likely differ.

Of note for this clone: Antigen unknown.

Trimming took 6 bases from V and 9 from J, leaving 18 bases between them. CDR1 is MNHEY, CDR2 SVGAGI, per germline. This CDR3 has 15 amino acids. Per the authors' pipeline: Filtering of immunoSEQ junctional sequences could not match full-length read filtering. Measured with immunoSEQ multiplex PCR; TCRdb has only the in-frame clones, and not every one. For V, J and clone size, that table is used; D and trimming come from the DNA. The profile covers 450,000 or so clones, with roughly three quarters appearing a single time and about 11% taken by the ten largest. Donors, healthy HIV-negative adults, lacked recent acute infections or vaccinations. Those who donated, Caucasian adults without exception, all lived in Nashville, Tennessee.

The gene calls are TRBV6-5 and TRBJ1-6, with D possibly being TRBD1 (5 bases). This TCR was sampled from a woman in her 40s in good health. Some clones in this sample may be carry-over from other donors' samples. Sequences were obtained from PBMCs. CDR3 residues: CASSFREELGSPLHF. Here the CDR3 DNA reads TGTGCCAGCAGCTTCAGGGAGGAGCTCGGTTCACCCCTCCACTTT.